The T cell receptor (beta chain) described here comes from a study of cytomegalovirus exposure and HLA in healthy donors. Study-wide results and caveats: Data from an earlier analysis indicated that most TCR beta V segments were productive either about 87% or about 30% of the time. As a later analysis showed, a missense DCLRE1C variant was linked to trimming of TCR beta V- and J-genes.

It was with 60 Vbeta and 13 Jbeta primers that the PCR ran. The protocol was immunoSEQ multiplex PCR, while the TCRdb copy is restricted to in-frame clones and leaves out a portion. The data show some 70,000 clones, around 70% seen once. As regards this clone: Its specificity is unknown.

Germline values: CDR1 SGHDN, CDR2 FVKESK. The trim removed 4 bases at V and 1 base at J, leaving 8 bases unmatched. The CDR3 runs to 17 residues. Sample: PBMCs. The chain recombines TRBV14 with TRBJ2-3; the match to TRBD1 covers 10 bases. This receptor was obtained from a male donor in good health and CMV-seropositive. The CDR3 spells CASSLRDRGRRTDTQYF. The CDR3 DNA reads TGTGCCAGCAGCCTCCGGGACAGGGGTCGCCGCACAGATACGCAGTATTTT.